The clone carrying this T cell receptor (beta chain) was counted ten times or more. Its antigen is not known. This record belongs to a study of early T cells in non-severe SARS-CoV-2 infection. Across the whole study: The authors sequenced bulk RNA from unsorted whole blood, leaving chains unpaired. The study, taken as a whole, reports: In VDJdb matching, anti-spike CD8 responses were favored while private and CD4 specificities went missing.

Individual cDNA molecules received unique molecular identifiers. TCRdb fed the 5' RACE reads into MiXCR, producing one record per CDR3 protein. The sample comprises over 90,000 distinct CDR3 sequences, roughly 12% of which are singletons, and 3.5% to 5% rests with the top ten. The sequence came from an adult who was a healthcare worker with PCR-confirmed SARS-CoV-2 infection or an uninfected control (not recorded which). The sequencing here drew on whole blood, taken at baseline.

Here the CDR3 reads CASSFQPTYEQYF. The CDR3, as DNA: TGTGCCAGCAGTTTCCAACCTACCTACGAGCAGTACTTC. This chain joins TRBV6-5 and TRBJ2-7; D remains unclear. Germline V lookup: CDR1 MNHEY, CDR2 SVGAGI. CDR3 length: 13 residues. V was clipped by 4 bases and J by 2 bases, with 9 bases between them.